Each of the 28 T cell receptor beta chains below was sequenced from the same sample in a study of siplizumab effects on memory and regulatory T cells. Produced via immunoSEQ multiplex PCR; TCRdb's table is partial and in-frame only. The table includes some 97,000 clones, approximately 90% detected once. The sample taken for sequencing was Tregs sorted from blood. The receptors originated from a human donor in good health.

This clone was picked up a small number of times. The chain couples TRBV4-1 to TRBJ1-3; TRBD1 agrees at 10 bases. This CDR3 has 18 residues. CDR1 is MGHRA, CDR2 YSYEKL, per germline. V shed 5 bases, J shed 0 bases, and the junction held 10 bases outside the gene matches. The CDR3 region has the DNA TGCGCCAGCAGCTGGGACAGGGGAAAAAAGGGCTCTGGAAACACCATATATTTT. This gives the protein CASSWDRGKKGSGNTIYF.

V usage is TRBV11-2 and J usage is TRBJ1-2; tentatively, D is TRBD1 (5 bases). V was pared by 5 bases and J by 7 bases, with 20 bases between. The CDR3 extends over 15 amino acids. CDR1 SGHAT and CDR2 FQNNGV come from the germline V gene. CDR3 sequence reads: CASSTSTGLGGGYTF. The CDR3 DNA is TGTGCCAGCAGCACCTCCACCGGGTTGGGGGGTGGCTACACCTTC.

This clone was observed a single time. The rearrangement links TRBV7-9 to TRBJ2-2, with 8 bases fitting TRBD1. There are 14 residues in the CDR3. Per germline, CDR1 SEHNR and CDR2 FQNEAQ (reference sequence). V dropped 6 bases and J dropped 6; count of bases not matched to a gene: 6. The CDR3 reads CASSSTGESGELFF. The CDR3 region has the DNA TGTGCCAGCAGTTCGACAGGGGAGTCCGGGGAGCTGTTTTTT.

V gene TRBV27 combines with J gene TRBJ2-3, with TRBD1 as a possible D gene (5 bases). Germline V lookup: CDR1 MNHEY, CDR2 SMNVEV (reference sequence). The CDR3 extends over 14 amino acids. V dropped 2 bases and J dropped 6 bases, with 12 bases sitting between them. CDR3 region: CASSLQDAGDTQYF. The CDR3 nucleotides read TGTGCCAGCAGTTTACAGGACGCAGGGGATACGCAGTATTTT.

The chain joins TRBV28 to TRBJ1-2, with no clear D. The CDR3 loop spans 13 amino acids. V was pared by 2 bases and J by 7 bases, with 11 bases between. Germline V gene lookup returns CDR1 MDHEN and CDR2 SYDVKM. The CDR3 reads CASSLQGRRGYTF. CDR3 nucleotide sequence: TGTGCCAGCAGTTTACAAGGGCGACGTGGCTACACCTTC.

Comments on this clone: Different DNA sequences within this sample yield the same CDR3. The CDR3 DNA reads as TGCAGCGTTCGGACGGGCACTGAAGCTTTCTTT. Protein product: CSVRTGTEAFF. The rearrangement uses TRBV29-1 and TRBJ1-1; D remains ambiguous. Germline loops: CDR1 SQVTM, CDR2 ANQGSEA. The CDR3 spans 11 residues. Trimming took 5 bases from V and 4 from J, leaving 8 bases between them.

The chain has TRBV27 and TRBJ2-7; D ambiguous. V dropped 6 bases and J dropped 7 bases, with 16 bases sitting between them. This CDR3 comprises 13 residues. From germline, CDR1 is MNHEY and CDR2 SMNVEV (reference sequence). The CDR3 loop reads CASSPLSGGEQYF. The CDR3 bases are TGTGCCAGCAGCCCCCTCAGTGGTGGGGAGCAGTACTTC.

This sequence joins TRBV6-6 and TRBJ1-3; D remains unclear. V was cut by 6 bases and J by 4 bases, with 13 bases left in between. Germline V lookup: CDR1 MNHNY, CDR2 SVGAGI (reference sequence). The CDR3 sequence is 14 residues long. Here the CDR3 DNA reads TGTGCCAGCAGCCGACGGGATGGGGGAAACACCATATATTTT. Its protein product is CASSRRDGGNTIYF.

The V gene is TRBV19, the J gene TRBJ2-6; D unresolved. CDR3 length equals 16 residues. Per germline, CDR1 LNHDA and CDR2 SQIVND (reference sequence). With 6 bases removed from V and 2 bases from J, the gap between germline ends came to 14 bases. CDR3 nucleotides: TGTGCCAGTAGAATCATGAGAGGCGCTGGGGCCAACGTCCTGACTTTC. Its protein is CASRIMRGAGANVLTF.

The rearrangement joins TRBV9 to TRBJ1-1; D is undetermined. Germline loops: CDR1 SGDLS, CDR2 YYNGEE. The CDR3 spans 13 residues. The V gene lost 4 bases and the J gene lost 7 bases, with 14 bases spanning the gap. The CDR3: CASSPLFVDEAFF. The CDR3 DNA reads TGTGCCAGCAGCCCCCTTTTCGTGGATGAAGCTTTCTTT.

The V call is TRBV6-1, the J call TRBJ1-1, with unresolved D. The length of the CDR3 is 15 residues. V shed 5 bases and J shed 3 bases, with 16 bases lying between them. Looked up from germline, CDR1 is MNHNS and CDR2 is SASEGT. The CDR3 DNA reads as TGTGCCAGCAGTACAAAGACATATGGGGACACTGAAGCTTTCTTT. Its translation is CASSTKTYGDTEAFF.

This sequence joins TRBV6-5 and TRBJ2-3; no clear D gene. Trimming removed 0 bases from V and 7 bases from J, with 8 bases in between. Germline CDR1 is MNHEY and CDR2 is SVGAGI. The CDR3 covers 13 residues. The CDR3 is CASSYSNENTQYF. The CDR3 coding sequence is TGTGCCAGCAGTTACTCGAACGAGAATACGCAGTATTTT.

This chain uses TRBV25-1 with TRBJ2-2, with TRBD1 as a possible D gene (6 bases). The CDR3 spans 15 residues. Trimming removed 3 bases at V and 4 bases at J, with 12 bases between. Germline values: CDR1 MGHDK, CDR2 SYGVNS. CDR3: CASSDGGRVTGELFF. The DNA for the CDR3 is TGTGCCAGCAGTGATGGGGGCAGGGTCACCGGGGAGCTGTTTTTT.

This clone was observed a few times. The CDR3 spells CASSRRGAEGNTIYF. The CDR3 nucleotides read TGCGCCAGCAGCCGGAGAGGCGCGGAGGGAAACACCATATATTTT. This chain links TRBV4-1 with TRBJ1-3; D is ambiguous. Looked up from germline, CDR1 is MGHRA and CDR2 is YSYEKL. V shed 4 bases and J shed 4 bases, with 14 bases lying between them. CDR3 length: 15 amino acids.

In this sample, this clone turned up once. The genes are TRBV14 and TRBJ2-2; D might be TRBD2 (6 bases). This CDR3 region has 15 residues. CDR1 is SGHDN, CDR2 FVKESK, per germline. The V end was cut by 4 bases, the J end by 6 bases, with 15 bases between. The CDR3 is CASSLGRRRAGELFF. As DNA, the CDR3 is TGTGCCAGCAGCCTAGGACGCCGGAGGGCCGGGGAGCTGTTTTTT. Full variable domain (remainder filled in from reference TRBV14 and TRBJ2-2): EAGVTQFPSHSVIEKGQTVTLRCDPISGHDNLYWYRRVMGKEIKFLLHFVKESKQDESGMPNNRFLAERTGGTYSTLKVQPAELEDSGVYFCASSLGRRRAGELFFGEGSRLTVL.

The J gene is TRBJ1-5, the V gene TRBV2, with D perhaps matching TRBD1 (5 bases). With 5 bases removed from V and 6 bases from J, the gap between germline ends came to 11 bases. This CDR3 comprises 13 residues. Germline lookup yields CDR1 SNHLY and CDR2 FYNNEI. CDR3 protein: CASSIRGPQPQHF. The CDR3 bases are TGTGCCAGCAGTATTCGGGGCCCTCAGCCCCAGCATTTT.

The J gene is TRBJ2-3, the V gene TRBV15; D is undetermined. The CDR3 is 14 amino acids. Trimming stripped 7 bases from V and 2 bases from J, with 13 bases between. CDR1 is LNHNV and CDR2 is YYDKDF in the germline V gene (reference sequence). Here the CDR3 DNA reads TGTGCCACCAAGGAAACGATAAACACAGATACGCAGTATTTT. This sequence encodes CATKETINTDTQYF.

The chain's CDR3 is CASSVGQRSNEKLFF. As DNA, the CDR3 is TGTGCCAGCAGCGTAGGACAGCGGTCTAATGAAAAACTGTTTTTT. V gene TRBV9 combines with J gene TRBJ1-4, with D tentatively TRBD1 (5 bases). The CDR3 covers 15 residues. Trimming took off 0 bases at V and 3 bases at J, with 9 bases between the two ends. Germline CDR1 SGDLS, CDR2 YYNGEE. Supplemented by reference TRBV9 and TRBJ1-4, the full variable domain reads DSGVTQTPKHLITATGQRVTLRCSPRSGDLSVYWYQQSLDQGLQFLIQYYNGEERAKGNILERFSAQQFPDLHSELNLSSLELGDSALYFCASSVGQRSNEKLFFGSGTQLSVL.

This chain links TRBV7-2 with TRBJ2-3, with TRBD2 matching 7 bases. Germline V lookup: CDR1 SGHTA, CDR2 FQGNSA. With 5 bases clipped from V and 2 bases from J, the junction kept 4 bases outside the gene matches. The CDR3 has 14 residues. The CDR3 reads CASSPRLATDTQYF. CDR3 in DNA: TGTGCCAGCAGCCCCCGACTAGCCACAGATACGCAGTATTTT.

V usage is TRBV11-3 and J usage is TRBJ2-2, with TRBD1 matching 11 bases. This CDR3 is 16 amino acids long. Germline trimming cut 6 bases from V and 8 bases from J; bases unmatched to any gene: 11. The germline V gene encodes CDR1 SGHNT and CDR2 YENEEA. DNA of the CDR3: TGTGCCAGCAGTTTGGGACAGGGGGGTGGCACAGGGGAGCTGTTTTTT. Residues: CASSLGQGGGTGELFF.

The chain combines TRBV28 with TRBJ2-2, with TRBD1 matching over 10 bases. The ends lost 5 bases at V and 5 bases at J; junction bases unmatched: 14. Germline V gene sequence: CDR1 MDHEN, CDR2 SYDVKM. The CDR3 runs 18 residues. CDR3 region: CASSPYRDRGFRTGELFF. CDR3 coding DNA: TGTGCCAGCAGTCCTTACCGGGACAGGGGTTTCCGAACCGGGGAGCTGTTTTTT.

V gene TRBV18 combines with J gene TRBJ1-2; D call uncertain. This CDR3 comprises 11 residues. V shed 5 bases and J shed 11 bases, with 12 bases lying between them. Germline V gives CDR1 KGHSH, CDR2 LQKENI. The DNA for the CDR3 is TGTGCCAGCTCAGCGCAGATGTGGTACACCTTC. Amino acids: CASSAQMWYTF.

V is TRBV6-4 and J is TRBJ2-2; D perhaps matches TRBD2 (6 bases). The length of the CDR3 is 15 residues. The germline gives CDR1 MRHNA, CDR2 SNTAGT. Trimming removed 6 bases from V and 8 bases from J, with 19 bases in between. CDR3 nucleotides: TGTGCCAGCAGGGGGGAGGCCTTCGGATCTGGGGAGCTGTTTTTT. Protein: CASRGEAFGSGELFF.

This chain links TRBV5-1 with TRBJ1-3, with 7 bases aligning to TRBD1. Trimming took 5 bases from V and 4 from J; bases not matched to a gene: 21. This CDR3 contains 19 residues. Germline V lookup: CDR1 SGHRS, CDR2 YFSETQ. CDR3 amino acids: CASSLWDSTNSGKGNTIYF. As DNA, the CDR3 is TGCGCCAGCAGTTTGTGGGACAGCACGAACTCCGGGAAGGGAAACACCATATATTTT.

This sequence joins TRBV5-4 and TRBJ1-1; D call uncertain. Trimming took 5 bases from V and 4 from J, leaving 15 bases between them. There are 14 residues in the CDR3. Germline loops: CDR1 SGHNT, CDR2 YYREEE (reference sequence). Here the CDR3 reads CASRVWGVGTEAFF. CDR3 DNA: TGTGCCAGCAGAGTTTGGGGAGTGGGCACTGAAGCTTTCTTT.

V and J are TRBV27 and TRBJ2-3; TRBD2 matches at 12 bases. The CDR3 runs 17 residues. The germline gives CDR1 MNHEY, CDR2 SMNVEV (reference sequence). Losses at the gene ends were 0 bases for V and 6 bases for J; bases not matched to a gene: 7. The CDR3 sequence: CASSLSGWTSGKDTQYF. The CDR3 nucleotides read TGTGCCAGCAGTTTATCGGGTTGGACTAGCGGGAAGGATACGCAGTATTTT.

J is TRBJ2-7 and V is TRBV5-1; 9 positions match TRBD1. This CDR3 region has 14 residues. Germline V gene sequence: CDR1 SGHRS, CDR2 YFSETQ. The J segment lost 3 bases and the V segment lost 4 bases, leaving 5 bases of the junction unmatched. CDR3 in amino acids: CASSPGQGLYEQYF. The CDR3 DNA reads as TGCGCCAGCAGCCCGGGACAGGGTCTCTACGAGCAGTACTTC.

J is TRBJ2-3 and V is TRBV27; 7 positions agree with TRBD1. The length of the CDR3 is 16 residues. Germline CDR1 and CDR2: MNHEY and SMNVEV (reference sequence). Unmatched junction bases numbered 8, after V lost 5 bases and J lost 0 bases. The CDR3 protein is CASSVRGGLSTDTQYF. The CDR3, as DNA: TGTGCCAGCAGTGTAAGAGGGGGCCTGAGCACAGATACGCAGTATTTT.